This T cell receptor (beta chain) came from a study of blood T cell repertoires in COVID-19. Overall study: Samples came from the United States, Italy and Spain, spanning acute and convalescent COVID-19.

CDR3 length: 14 amino acids. V lost 4 bases, J lost 9 bases, and 6 bases stayed unmatched. Germline values: CDR1 SGHNT, CDR2 YYREEE (reference sequence). In the original analysis: Scientists estimated how many nucleated cells there were by amplifying reference gene primers. The table came from immunoSEQ multiplex PCR; TCRdb's copy has only in-frame clones and leaves some out. V and J calls and clone size come straight from that table; D and trimming were deduced from the DNA. Of 200,000 to 250,000 clones listed, roughly 84% were seen once; the top ten hold just under 7.5%. The J gene is TRBJ1-6, the V gene TRBV5-4; 8 bases match TRBD1. Sequenced input: peripheral blood. The receptor comes from a woman in her forties or fifties with acute or convalescent COVID-19. The CDR3 sequence is CASSQGQGGSPLHF. The CDR3 DNA is TGTGCCAGCAGCCAAGGACAGGGAGGTTCACCCCTCCACTTT.